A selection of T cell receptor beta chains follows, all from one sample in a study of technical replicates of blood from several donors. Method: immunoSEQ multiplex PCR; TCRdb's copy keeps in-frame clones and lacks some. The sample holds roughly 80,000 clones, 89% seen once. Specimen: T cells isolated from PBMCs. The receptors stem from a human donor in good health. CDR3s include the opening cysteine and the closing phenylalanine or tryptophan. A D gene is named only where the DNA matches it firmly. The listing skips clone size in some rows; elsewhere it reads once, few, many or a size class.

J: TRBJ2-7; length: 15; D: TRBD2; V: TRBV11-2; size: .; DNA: TGTGCCAGCAGCTTGACTAGCGGGAAGGAATACGAGCAGTACTTC; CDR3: CASSLTSGKEYEQYF
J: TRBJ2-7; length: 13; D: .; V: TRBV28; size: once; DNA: TGTGCCAGCAGACTAGGGACAACCTACGAGCAGTACTTC; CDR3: CASRLGTTYEQYF
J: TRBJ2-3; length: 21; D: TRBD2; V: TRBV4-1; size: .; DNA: TGCGCCAGCAGCCGAAGATGGGGAGGGCTGGGCGGGAGGGCCTTTGCAGATACGCAGTATTTT; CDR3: CASSRRWGGLGGRAFADTQYF
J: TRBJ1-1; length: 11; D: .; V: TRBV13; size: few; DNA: TGTGCCAGCAGCTTCTTAACTGAAGCTTTCTTT; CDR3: CASSFLTEAFF
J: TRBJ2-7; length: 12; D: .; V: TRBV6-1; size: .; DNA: TGTGCCAGCGGGGGGACTGCCGACGAGCAGTACTTC; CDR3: CASGGTADEQYF
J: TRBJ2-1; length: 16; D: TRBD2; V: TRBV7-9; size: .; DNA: TGTGCCAGCAGCTTAGATCCCGGGACTAGACTGGATGAGCAGTTCTTC; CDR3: CASSLDPGTRLDEQFF
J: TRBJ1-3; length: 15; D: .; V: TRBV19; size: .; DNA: TGTGCCAGTACCAAGAGGGGGATCTCTGGAAACACCATATATTTT; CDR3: CASTKRGISGNTIYF
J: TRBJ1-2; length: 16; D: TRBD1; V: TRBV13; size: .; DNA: TGTGCCAGCAGCTTAGGAGGGGGCCCATGGGGGAATGGCTACACCTTC; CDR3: CASSLGGGPWGNGYTF
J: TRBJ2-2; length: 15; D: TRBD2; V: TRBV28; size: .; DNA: TGTGCCAGCAGTTTTTTAGCGGGAGGTGCCGGGGAGCTGTTTTTT; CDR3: CASSFLAGGAGELFF
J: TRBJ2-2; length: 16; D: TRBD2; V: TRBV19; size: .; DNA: TGTGCCAGTAGTATTCGGACTAGCGGGGTCACCGGGGAGCTGTTTTTT; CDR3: CASSIRTSGVTGELFF
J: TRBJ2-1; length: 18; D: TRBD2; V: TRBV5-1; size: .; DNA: TGCGCCAGCAGCTTGGACGGGGCGGGGACTAGCGTTATTAATGAGCAGTTCTTC; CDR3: CASSLDGAGTSVINEQFF
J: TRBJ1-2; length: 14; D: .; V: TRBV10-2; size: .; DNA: TGCGCCAGCAGTGATAGTGGCACCTCTAGAGGCTACACCTTC; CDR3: CASSDSGTSRGYTF
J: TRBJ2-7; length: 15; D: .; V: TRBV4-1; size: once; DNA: TGCGCCAGCAGCCTCCAGGGTGGGCAGCTGTACGAGCAGTACTTC; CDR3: CASSLQGGQLYEQYF
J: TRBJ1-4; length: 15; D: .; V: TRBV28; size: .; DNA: TGTGCCAGCAGACTATCAGGGACAACTAATGAAAAACTGTTTTTT; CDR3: CASRLSGTTNEKLFF
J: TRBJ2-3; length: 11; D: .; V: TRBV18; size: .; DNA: TGTGCCAGCTCACTCCAGGATACGCAGTATTTT; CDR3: CASSLQDTQYF
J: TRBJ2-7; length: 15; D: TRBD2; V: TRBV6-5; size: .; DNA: TGTGCCAGCAGTTACGAAGCTAGCGGCTCCTACGAGCAGTACTTC; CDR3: CASSYEASGSYEQYF
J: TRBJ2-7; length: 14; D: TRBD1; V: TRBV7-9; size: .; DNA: TGTGCCAGCAGCCCGGACAGGGAGATCTACGAGCAGTACTTC; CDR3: CASSPDREIYEQYF
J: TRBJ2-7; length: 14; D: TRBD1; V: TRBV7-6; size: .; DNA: TGTGCCAGCAGCTTAGAGACAGGGGCCTACGAGCAGTACTTC; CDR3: CASSLETGAYEQYF
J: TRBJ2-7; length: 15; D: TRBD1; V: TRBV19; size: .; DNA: TGTGCCAGTAGTATAAGTGGGACAGGGTCTTACGAGCAGTACTTC; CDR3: CASSISGTGSYEQYF
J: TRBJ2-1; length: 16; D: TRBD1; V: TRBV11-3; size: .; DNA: TGTGCCAGCAGCTTAACCTTTGGACAGGCCTACAATGAGCAGTTCTTC; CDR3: CASSLTFGQAYNEQFF
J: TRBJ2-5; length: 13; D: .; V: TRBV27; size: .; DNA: TGTGCCAGCAGTTTAGGGGCGCGAGAGACCCAGTACTTC; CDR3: CASSLGARETQYF
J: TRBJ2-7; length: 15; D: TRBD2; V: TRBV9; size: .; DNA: TGTGCCAGCAGCGTAGCTCCTAGCGGGAAATACGAGCAGTACTTC; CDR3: CASSVAPSGKYEQYF
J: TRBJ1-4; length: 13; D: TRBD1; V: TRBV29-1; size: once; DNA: TGCAGCGCAAGGACAGGGGGCTATGAAAAACTGTTTTTT; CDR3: CSARTGGYEKLFF
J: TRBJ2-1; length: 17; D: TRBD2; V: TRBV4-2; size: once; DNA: TGTGCCAGCAGCCAAGACTCGGGGGGTAACTCCTACAATGAGCAGTTCTTC; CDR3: CASSQDSGGNSYNEQFF
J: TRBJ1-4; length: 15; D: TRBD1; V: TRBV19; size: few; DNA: TGTGCCAGTAGTATAGGGGACAGAACTAATGAAAAACTGTTTTTT; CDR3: CASSIGDRTNEKLFF
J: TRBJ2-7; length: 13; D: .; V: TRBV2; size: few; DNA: TGTGCCAGCAGTGTAGAGGAGCTTTACGAGCAGTACTTC; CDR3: CASSVEELYEQYF
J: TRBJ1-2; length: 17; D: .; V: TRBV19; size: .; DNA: TGTGCCAGTAGTCCACGCCTTCAGAGGACAGAGAACTATGGCTACACCTTC; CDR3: CASSPRLQRTENYGYTF
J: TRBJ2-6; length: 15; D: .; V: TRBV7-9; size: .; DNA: TGTGCCACCCCAGGCCCGGTCTCTGGGGCCAACGTCCTGACTTTC; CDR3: CATPGPVSGANVLTF
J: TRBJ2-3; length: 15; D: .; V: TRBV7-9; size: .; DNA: TGTGCCAGCAGCCCTGTAGGAGGTTTCGGGGATACGCAGTATTTT; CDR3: CASSPVGGFGDTQYF
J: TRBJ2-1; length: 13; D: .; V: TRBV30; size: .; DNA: TGTGCCTGGAGTGTCGGGAGCTACAATGAGCAGTTCTTC; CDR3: CAWSVGSYNEQFF